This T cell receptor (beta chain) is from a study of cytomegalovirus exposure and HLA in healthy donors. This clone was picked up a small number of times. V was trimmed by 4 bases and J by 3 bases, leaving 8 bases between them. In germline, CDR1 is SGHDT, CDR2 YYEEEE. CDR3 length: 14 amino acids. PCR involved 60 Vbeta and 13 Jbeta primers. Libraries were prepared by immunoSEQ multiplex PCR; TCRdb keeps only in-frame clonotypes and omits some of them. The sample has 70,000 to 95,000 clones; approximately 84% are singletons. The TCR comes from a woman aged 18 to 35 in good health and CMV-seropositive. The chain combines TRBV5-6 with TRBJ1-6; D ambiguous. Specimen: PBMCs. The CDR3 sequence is CASSPRGYNSPLHF. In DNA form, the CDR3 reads TGTGCCAGCAGCCCTCGAGGCTATAATTCACCCCTCCACTTT. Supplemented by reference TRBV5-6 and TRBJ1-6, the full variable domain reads DAGVTQSPTHLIKTRGQQVTLRCSPKSGHDTVSWYQQALGQGPQFIFQYYEEEERQRGNFPDRFSGHQFPNYSSELNVNALLLGDSALYLCASSPRGYNSPLHFGNGTRLTVT.